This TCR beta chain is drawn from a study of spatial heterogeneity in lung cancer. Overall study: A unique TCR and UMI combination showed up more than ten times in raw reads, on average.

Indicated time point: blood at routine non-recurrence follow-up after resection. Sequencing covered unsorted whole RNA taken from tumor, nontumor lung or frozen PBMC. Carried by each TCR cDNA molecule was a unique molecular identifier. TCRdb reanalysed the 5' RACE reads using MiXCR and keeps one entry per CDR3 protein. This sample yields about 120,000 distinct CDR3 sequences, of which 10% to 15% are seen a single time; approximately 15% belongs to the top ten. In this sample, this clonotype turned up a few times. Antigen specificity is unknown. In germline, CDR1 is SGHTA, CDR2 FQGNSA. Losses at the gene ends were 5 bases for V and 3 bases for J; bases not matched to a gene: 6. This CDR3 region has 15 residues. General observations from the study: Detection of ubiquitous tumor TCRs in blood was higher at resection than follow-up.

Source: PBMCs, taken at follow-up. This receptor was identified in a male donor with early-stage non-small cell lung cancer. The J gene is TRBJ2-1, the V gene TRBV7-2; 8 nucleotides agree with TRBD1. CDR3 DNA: TGTGCCAGCAGCACGGACAGGGACTTCTACAATGAGCAGTTCTTC. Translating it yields CASSTDRDFYNEQFF. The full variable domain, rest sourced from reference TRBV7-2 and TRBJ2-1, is GAGVSQSPSNKVTEKGKDVELRCDPISGHTALYWYRQSLGQGLEFLIYFQGNSAPDKSGLPSDRFSAERTGGSVSTLTIQRTQQEDSAVYLCASSTDRDFYNEQFFGPGTRLTVL.